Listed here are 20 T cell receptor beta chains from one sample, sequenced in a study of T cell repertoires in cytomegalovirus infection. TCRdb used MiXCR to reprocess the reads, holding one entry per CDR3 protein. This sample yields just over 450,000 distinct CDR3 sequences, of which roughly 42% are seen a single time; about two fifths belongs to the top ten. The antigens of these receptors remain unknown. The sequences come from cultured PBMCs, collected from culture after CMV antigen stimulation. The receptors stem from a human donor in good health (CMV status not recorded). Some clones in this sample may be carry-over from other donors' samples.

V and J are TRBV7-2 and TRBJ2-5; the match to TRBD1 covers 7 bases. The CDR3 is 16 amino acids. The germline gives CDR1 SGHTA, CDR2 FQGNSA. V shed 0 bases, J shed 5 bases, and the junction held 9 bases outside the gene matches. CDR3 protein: CASSLAGDRGWETQYF. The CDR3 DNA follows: TGTGCCAGCAGCTTAGCTGGGGACAGAGGTTGGGAGACCCAGTACTTC.

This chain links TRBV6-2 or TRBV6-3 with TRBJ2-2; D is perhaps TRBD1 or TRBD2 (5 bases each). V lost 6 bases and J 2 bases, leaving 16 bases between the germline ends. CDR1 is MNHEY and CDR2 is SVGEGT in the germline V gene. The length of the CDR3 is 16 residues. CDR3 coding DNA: TGTGCCAGCAGCCCCCGAGGGGCTCCAAACACCGGGGAGCTGTTTTTT. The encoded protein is CASSPRGAPNTGELFF.

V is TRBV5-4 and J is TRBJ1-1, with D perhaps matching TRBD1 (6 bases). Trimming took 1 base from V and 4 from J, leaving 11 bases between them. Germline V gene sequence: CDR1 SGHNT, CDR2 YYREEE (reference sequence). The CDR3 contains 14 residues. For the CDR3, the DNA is TGTGCCAGCAGCTTGTTCCAGGGGAGCACTGAAGCTTTCTTT. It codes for CASSLFQGSTEAFF.

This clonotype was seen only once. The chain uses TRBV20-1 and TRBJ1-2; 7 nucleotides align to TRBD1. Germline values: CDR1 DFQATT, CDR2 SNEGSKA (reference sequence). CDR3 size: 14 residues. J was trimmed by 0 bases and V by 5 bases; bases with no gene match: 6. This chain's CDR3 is CSAERTGSNYGYTF. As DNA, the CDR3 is TGCAGTGCTGAGAGGACAGGCTCTAACTATGGCTACACCTTC.

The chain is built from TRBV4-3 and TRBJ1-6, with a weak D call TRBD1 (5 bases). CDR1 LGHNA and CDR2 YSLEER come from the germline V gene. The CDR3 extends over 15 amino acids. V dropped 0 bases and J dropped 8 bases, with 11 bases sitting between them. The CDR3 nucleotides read TGCGCCAGCAGCCAAGAGGCCCGGGGGGATTCACCCCTCCACTTT. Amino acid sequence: CASSQEARGDSPLHF.

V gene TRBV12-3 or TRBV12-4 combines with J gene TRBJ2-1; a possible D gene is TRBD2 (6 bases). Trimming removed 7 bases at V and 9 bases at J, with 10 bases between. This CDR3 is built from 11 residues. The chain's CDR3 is CASTFGGEQFF. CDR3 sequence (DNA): TGTGCCAGCACCTTCGGGGGTGAGCAGTTCTTC.

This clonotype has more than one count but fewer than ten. The CDR3 bases are TGTGCCAGCAGCTTAGTGTATAGGGATTTAAACTATGGCTACACCTTC. This encodes CASSLVYRDLNYGYTF. This rearrangement joins TRBV7-2 to TRBJ1-2; no clear D. V lost 1 base, J lost 2 bases, and 14 bases lay in between. The V gene's germline CDR1 is SGHTA and CDR2 FQGNSA. This CDR3 has 16 residues.

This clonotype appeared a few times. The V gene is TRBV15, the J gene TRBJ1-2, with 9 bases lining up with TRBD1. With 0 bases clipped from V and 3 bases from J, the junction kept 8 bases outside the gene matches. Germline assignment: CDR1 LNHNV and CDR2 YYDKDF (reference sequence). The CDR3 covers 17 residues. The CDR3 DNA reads TGTGCCACCAGCAGAGATTGGGGGACAGGGCGAGACTATGGCTACACCTTC. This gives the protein CATSRDWGTGRDYGYTF.

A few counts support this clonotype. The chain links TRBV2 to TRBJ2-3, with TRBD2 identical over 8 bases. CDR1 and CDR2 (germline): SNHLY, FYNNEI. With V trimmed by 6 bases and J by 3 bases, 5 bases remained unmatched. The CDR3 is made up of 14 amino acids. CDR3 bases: TGTGCCAGCAGAAAGAGCGGGAGTACAGATACGCAGTATTTT. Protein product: CASRKSGSTDTQYF.

The DNA for the CDR3 is TGTGCCAGCAGCTCAACCGGACAGGGCGGCAATCAGCCCCAGCATTTT. Its translation: CASSSTGQGGNQPQHF. J is TRBJ1-5 and V is TRBV7-9, with 8 positions matching TRBD1. Germline V gives CDR1 SEHNR, CDR2 FQNEAQ (reference sequence). This CDR3 spans 16 amino acids. J was trimmed by 2 bases and V by 4 bases; bases with no gene match: 7.

The CDR3 is CASRRYGQAPYEQYF. For the CDR3, the DNA is TGTGCCAGCAGACGCTACGGACAGGCCCCCTACGAGCAGTACTTC. The chain combines TRBV6-2 or TRBV6-3 with TRBJ2-7, with 7 positions matching TRBD1. The CDR3 is 15 amino acids. Trimming cost V 6 bases and J 2 bases; bases outside gene matches: 10. Germline V gene lookup returns CDR1 MNHEY and CDR2 SVGEGT.

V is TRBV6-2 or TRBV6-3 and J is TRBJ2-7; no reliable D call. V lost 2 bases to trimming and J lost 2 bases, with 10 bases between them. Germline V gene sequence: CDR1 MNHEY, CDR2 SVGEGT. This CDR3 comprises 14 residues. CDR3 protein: CASSYPPETYEQYF. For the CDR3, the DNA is TGTGCCAGCAGTTACCCCCCAGAGACCTACGAGCAGTACTTC.

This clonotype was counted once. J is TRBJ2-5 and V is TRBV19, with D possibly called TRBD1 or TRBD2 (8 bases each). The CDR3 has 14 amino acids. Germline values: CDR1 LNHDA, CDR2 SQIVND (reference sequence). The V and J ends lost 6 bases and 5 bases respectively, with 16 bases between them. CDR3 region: CASRREGQEETQYF. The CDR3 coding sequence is TGTGCCAGTAGACGGGAGGGACAGGAGGAGACCCAGTACTTC.

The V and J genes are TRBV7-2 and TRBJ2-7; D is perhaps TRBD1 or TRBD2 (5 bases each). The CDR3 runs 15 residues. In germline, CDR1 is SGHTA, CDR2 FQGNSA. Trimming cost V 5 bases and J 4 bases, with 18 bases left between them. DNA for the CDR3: TGTGCCAGCAGCCACCGGGGTAACGAGGGGTACGAGCAGTACTTC. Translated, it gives CASSHRGNEGYEQYF.

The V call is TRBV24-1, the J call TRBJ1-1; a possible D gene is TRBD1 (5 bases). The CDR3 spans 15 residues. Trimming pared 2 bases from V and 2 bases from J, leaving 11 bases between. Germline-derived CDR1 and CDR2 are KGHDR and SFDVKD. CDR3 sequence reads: CATSDSGTENTEAFF. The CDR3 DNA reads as TGTGCCACCAGTGATTCCGGGACGGAAAACACTGAAGCTTTCTTT.

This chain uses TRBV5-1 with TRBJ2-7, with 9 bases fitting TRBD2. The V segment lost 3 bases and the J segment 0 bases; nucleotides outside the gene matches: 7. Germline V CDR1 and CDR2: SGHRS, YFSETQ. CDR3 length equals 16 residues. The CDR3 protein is CASSWGAGGSSYEQYF. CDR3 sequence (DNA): TGCGCCAGCAGCTGGGGTGCGGGGGGGAGCTCCTACGAGCAGTACTTC.

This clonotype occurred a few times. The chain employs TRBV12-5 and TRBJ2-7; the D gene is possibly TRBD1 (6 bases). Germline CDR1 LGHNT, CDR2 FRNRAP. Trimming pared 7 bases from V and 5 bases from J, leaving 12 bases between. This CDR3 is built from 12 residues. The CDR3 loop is CASEGEINEQYF. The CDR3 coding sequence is TGTGCTAGTGAGGGGGAGATCAACGAGCAGTACTTC.

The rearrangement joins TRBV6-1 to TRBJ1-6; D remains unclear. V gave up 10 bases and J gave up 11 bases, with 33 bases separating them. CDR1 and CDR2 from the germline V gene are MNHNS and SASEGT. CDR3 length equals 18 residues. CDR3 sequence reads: CATETDSYHQVVGPPLHF. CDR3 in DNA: TGTGCCACGGAGACGGACTCTTATCACCAGGTAGTAGGCCCACCCCTCCACTTT.

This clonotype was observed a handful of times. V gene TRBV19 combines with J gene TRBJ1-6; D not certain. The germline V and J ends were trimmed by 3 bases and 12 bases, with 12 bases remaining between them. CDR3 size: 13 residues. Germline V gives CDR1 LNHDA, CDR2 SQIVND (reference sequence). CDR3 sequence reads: CASSMVGIGPLHF. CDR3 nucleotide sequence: TGTGCCAGTAGTATGGTTGGGATCGGACCCCTCCACTTT.

In DNA form, the CDR3 reads TGTGCCAGAACCCAGGCCCAGCATTTT. This encodes CARTQAQHF. This rearrangement joins TRBV6-6 to TRBJ1-5, with D unresolved. The V end lost 9 bases, the J end lost 11 bases, and 8 bases lay between the germline ends. The CDR3 loop spans 9 amino acids. Per the germline V gene, CDR1 is MNHNY and CDR2 is SVGAGI (reference sequence).